The count of the clone carrying this T cell receptor beta chain is one. Distinct nucleotide sequences in the sample also encode this CDR3. These data originate in a study of blood T cell repertoires in COVID-19. Study-wide background: Sites in the United States, Italy and Spain provided acute and convalescent COVID-19 samples.

Original handling: Scientists estimated how many nucleated cells there were by amplifying reference gene primers. Profiling relied on immunoSEQ multiplex PCR, and the TCRdb table lists in-frame clones only, not all of them. The D gene and trimming were derived from the DNA, and the V and J assignments and clone size from that table. The repertoire holds about 99,000 clones, with about 85% as singletons. CDR3 length equals 15 residues. Trimming cost V 3 bases and J 0 bases; bases outside gene matches: 1. CDR1 is LGHNA, CDR2 YSLEER, per germline. This TCR was sampled from a man aged 50 to 60 in a cohort sampled during active COVID-19. Sequencing was performed on peripheral blood. The chain has TRBV4-3 and TRBJ2-7; 11 bases are shared with TRBD1. In nucleotides, the CDR3 is TGCGCCAGCAGCCAGGGACAGGGGGGCTCCTACGAGCAGTACTTC. Translated: CASSQGQGGSYEQYF.